Below are 22 T cell receptor beta chains sequenced from a single sample in a study of blood T cells in healthy people across ages. The authors ran a second PCR of about 7 to 11 cycles using a sample-barcoded 5' primer and a J-beta primer mix. TCRdb called the 5' RACE reads again in MiXCR, with one record for every CDR3 protein. The sample carries around 900,000 distinct CDR3 sequences, 29% recorded once. Sequencing was done on a sample of blood. These TCRs come from a woman older than 75 in good health.

Of note for this clonotype: Just one base apart from a much larger clone, this may be a read error. This chain connects TRBV5-1 to TRBJ1-2, with D possibly matching TRBD1 (5 bases). This CDR3 has 13 amino acids. From germline, CDR1 is SGHRS and CDR2 YFSETQ. In DNA form, the CDR3 reads TGCGCCAACAGCTTGAAAGGGGACTATGGCTACACCTTC. Translation gives CANSLKGDYGYTF.

V is TRBV6-5 and J is TRBJ2-7; 15 bases match TRBD2. The CDR3 runs to 19 residues. V lost 2 bases, J lost 1 base, and 9 bases stayed unmatched. From germline, CDR1 is MNHEY and CDR2 SVGAGI. The CDR3 DNA is TGTGCCAGCAGTTACCGTCGGACTAGCGGGGGGGGATTATCCTACGAGCAGTACTTC. It codes for CASSYRRTSGGGLSYEQYF.

This clonotype was seen ten or more times. The CDR3 sequence is CASRAAGAGETQYF. The CDR3 bases are TGTGCCAGCAGGGCAGCGGGGGCGGGGGAGACCCAGTACTTC. The chain has TRBV7-2 and TRBJ2-5, with TRBD2 matching over 8 bases. The CDR3 is 14 residues long. Germline lookup yields CDR1 SGHTA and CDR2 FQGNSA. With 6 bases clipped from V and 5 bases from J, the junction kept 8 bases outside the gene matches. The full variable domain, rest sourced from reference TRBV7-2 and TRBJ2-5, is GAGVSQSPSNKVTEKGKDVELRCDPISGHTALYWYRQSLGQGLEFLIYFQGNSAPDKSGLPSDRFSAERTGGSVSTLTIQRTQQEDSAVYLCASRAAGAGETQYFGPGTRLLVL.

In its sample, this clonotype was seen a few times. This chain uses TRBV7-2 with TRBJ1-4; TRBD1 matches 8 bases. CDR3 length: 15 residues. V lost 3 bases, J lost 7 bases, and 7 bases stayed unmatched. Germline V gene sequence: CDR1 SGHTA, CDR2 FQGNSA. In nucleotides, the CDR3 is TGTGCCAGCAGCTTGTGGACAGGGAGGGGTGAAAAACTGTTTTTT. Amino acids: CASSLWTGRGEKLFF.

V usage is TRBV5-1 and J usage is TRBJ1-6; 10 bases are shared with TRBD1. Germline CDR1 SGHRS, CDR2 YFSETQ. The CDR3 loop spans 14 amino acids. V lost 6 bases to trimming and J lost 10 bases; unmatched junction nucleotides: 7. The CDR3 sequence is CASKGQGQGSPLHF. The CDR3 coding sequence is TGCGCCAGCAAGGGACAGGGGCAGGGATCACCCCTCCACTTT.

In this sample, this clonotype turned up many times. The chain recombines TRBV12-3 or TRBV12-4 with TRBJ1-4; possible D gene TRBD1, 6 bases. The CDR3 totals 14 residues. V dropped 6 bases and J dropped 8 bases, with 16 bases sitting between them. The CDR3 here is CASSQQFRGEKLFF. For the CDR3, the DNA is TGTGCCAGCAGCCAACAGTTCAGGGGAGAAAAACTGTTTTTT.

This clonotype was picked up many times. The rearrangement links TRBV6-2 or TRBV6-3 to TRBJ2-7, with 8 bases identical to TRBD1. The germline V gene has CDR1 MNHEY and CDR2 SVGEGT. The CDR3 is 15 amino acids. J lost 6 bases, V lost 5 bases, and 12 bases had no gene match. Here the CDR3 reads CASSPYRQGRGEQYF. CDR3 DNA: TGTGCCAGCAGTCCCTATCGACAGGGGCGAGGCGAGCAGTACTTC.

The chain links TRBV5-1 to TRBJ1-1; D ambiguous. CDR1 and CDR2 from the germline V gene are SGHRS and YFSETQ. Between the trimmed V and J ends, which lost 3 bases and 4 bases, there was a span of 4 bases. This CDR3 has 11 residues. This CDR3 is CASSSATEAFF. CDR3 in DNA: TGCGCCAGCAGCTCCGCCACTGAAGCTTTCTTT.

The rearrangement joins TRBV7-3 to TRBJ1-2; no reliable D call. Germline CDR1 reads SGHTA; CDR2 reads FQGTGA. The CDR3 spans 13 residues. Trimming removed 5 bases from V and 8 bases from J, with 15 bases in between. In DNA form, the CDR3 reads TGTGCCAGCAGCCCCCAAGGGTCGGGAGGCTACACCTTC. Its translation: CASSPQGSGGYTF.

The chain has TRBV7-2 and TRBJ2-3; 10 bases align to TRBD2. The trim removed 5 bases at V and 2 bases at J, leaving 4 bases unmatched. The germline CDR1 and CDR2 sequences are SGHTA and FQGNSA. The CDR3 consists of 15 residues. The CDR3 is CASSRGLAATDTQYF. CDR3 nucleotides: TGTGCCAGCAGCCGAGGACTAGCGGCCACAGATACGCAGTATTTT.

The chain combines TRBV5-1 with TRBJ2-2; D is perhaps TRBD1 (6 bases). V was trimmed by 0 bases and J by 4 bases, leaving 13 bases between them. The V gene's germline CDR1 is SGHRS and CDR2 YFSETQ. This CDR3 contains 16 residues. As DNA, the CDR3 is TGCGCCAGCAGCTTGGCTCCCGACAGGAGCACCGGGGAGCTGTTTTTT. This gives the protein CASSLAPDRSTGELFF.

The V and J genes are TRBV12-3 or TRBV12-4 and TRBJ2-3; D assignment may be TRBD1 or TRBD2 (5 bases each). V was trimmed by 5 bases and J by 4 bases, leaving 19 bases between them. This CDR3 spans 16 amino acids. This CDR3 is CASSNTGTVSADTQYF. The CDR3, as DNA: TGTGCCAGCAGTAACACCGGGACGGTGAGCGCAGATACGCAGTATTTT.

This chain uses TRBV3-1 with TRBJ2-2; 7 nucleotides align to TRBD2. Trimming cost V 1 base and J 1 base; bases outside gene matches: 3. This CDR3 is built from 16 residues. Germline V gene sequence: CDR1 LGHDT, CDR2 YNNKEL (reference sequence). The CDR3 sequence: CASSQGGLRNTGELFF. In DNA form, the CDR3 reads TGTGCCAGCAGCCAAGGGGGACTAAGGAACACCGGGGAGCTGTTTTTT.

In its sample, this clonotype was seen many times. V and J are TRBV6-1 and TRBJ2-1; 10 positions agree with TRBD2. V lost 6 bases and J lost 5; bases outside the gene matches: 16. From germline, CDR1 is MNHNS and CDR2 SASEGT. There are 18 residues in the CDR3. As DNA, the CDR3 is TGTGCCAGCAGCTCCACCCTTACGAGCGGGGGGGCCCACAATGAGCAGTTCTTC. Encoded protein: CASSSTLTSGGAHNEQFF.

This clonotype was seen a few times. The gene calls are TRBV2 and TRBJ1-2, with 10 bases identical to TRBD1. There are 14 residues in the CDR3. V gave up 7 bases and J gave up 3 bases; unmatched junction bases: 5. The V gene's germline CDR1 is SNHLY and CDR2 FYNNEI. The CDR3 is CASTDGTGDYGYTF. CDR3 DNA sequence: TGTGCCAGCACCGATGGGACAGGGGACTATGGCTACACCTTC.

The sample holds a few counts of this clonotype. This sequence joins TRBV2 and TRBJ1-1, with D unresolved. The CDR3 is made up of 13 amino acids. Trimming pared 4 bases from V and 1 base from J, leaving 7 bases between. In germline, CDR1 is SNHLY, CDR2 FYNNEI. The CDR3 is CASSVRSNTEAFF. DNA for the CDR3: TGTGCCAGCAGTGTTAGATCGAACACTGAAGCTTTCTTT.

This clonotype was recorded many times. This chain's CDR3 is CSATGQVSSGANVLTF. CDR3 nucleotide sequence: TGCAGTGCTACGGGACAGGTCAGCTCTGGGGCCAACGTCCTGACTTTC. The genes are TRBV20-1 and TRBJ2-6; 8 bases fit TRBD1. V lost 4 bases, J lost 0 bases, and 5 bases stayed unmatched. The CDR3 loop spans 16 amino acids. CDR1 and CDR2 (germline): DFQATT, SNEGSKA (reference sequence).

The count of this clonotype is one. The CDR3 DNA is TGTGCCAGCACCACTAATACATGGGACTATGGCTACACCTTC. It codes for CASTTNTWDYGYTF. This chain connects TRBV7-2 to TRBJ1-2; D unclear. Trimming cost V 7 bases and J 3 bases, with 15 bases left between them. The CDR3 is 14 amino acids. The germline CDR1 and CDR2 sequences are SGHTA and FQGNSA. Full variable domain (rest looked up from reference TRBV7-2 and TRBJ1-2): GAGVSQSPSNKVTEKGKDVELRCDPISGHTALYWYRQSLGQGLEFLIYFQGNSAPDKSGLPSDRFSAERTGGSVSTLTIQRTQQEDSAVYLCASTTNTWDYGYTFGSGTRLTVV.

V is TRBV5-1 and J is TRBJ1-6, with D possibly TRBD1 on 6 matching bases. The CDR3 loop spans 15 amino acids. Between the trimmed V and J ends, which lost 1 base and 8 bases, there was a span of 13 bases. Germline CDR1 reads SGHRS; CDR2 reads YFSETQ. The DNA for the CDR3 is TGCGCCAGCAGCTTGATACAGGGAGGGGATTCACCCCTCCACTTT. The encoded protein is CASSLIQGGDSPLHF. The entire variable domain, with the rest obtained from reference TRBV5-1 and TRBJ1-6, is as follows: KAGVTQTPRYLIKTRGQQVTLSCSPISGHRSVSWYQQTPGQGLQFLFEYFSETQRNKGNFPGRFSGRQFSNSRSEMNVSTLELGDSALYLCASSLIQGGDSPLHFGNGTRLTVT.

This chain links TRBV5-1 with TRBJ2-2; D unclear. Germline CDR1 is SGHRS and CDR2 is YFSETQ. V lost 0 bases to trimming and J lost 5 bases, with 14 bases between them. CDR3 length: 16 amino acids. Here the CDR3 reads CASSLAPQVSTGELFF. The CDR3 bases are TGCGCCAGCAGCTTGGCCCCGCAGGTGTCTACCGGGGAGCTGTTTTTT.

This clonotype was observed many times. V gene TRBV6-5 combines with J gene TRBJ2-7; TRBD1 agrees at 7 bases. V lost 5 bases and J lost 3; bases outside the gene matches: 7. Germline V gene sequence: CDR1 MNHEY, CDR2 SVGAGI. The CDR3 covers 14 residues. CDR3 in amino acids: CASSPQTGNYEQYF. The DNA for the CDR3 is TGTGCCAGCAGTCCACAGACAGGGAACTACGAGCAGTACTTC.

The genes are TRBV7-2 and TRBJ1-1; perhaps TRBD1 as D (5 bases). CDR1 SGHTA and CDR2 FQGNSA come from the germline V gene. V lost 2 bases and J 4 bases, leaving 14 bases between the germline ends. The CDR3 is 15 amino acids. The CDR3 region has the DNA TGTGCCAGCAGCTTAACTGGGGCAAGGGGCACTGAAGCTTTCTTT. This encodes CASSLTGARGTEAFF.